This T cell receptor (beta chain) was retrieved from a study of OX40 agonist ivuxolimab in advanced cancers. In the study overall: Patients enrolled in dose escalation were diagnosed with hepatocellular carcinoma, melanoma, renal cell or head and neck cancer.

Trimming cost V 7 bases and J 6 bases, with 16 bases left between them. Per germline, CDR1 SNHLY and CDR2 FYNNEI. CDR3 length: 14 amino acids. The method was immunoSEQ multiplex PCR; TCRdb's version includes in-frame clones alone and lacks a portion of them. The table lists 72,000 or so clones, approximately 84% of them singletons, with about 4.1% in the top ten. J is TRBJ1-5 and V is TRBV2; tentatively, D is TRBD1 (6 bases). This TCR came from an adult with an advanced solid tumor such as melanoma, head and neck, liver or kidney cancer. This specimen consisted of CD4+ or CD8+ T cells sorted from blood, obtained in a trial of the OX40 agonist ivuxolimab. CDR3 nucleotides: TGTGCCAGCACTATGGACAGTTTGGGTCAGCCCCAGCATTTT. It translates to CASTMDSLGQPQHF.